The sequence of this T cell receptor (beta chain) was determined in a study of response to subunit inactivated influenza vaccine. The CDR3 runs 13 residues. V dropped 2 bases and J dropped 2 bases, with 4 bases sitting between them. Germline CDR1 and CDR2: ENHRY and SYGVKD. MiXCR was run by TCRdb on the RT-PCR reads, yielding one entry per CDR3 protein. In the table there are about 780,000 distinct CDR3 sequences, less than 20% of which are singletons. This clonotype was seen only a few times. Its antigen is unidentified. The study's findings and limits: It was suggested by the authors that few new T cells are recruited by each seasonal influenza vaccination.

V gene TRBV10-3 combines with J gene TRBJ2-1; no clear D. This sample comprised PBMCs from blood, obtained roughly 5 days after vaccination. This sequence originates from a man aged 50 to 59 who received an inactivated influenza vaccine. The chain's CDR3 is CAISEKAYNEQFF. The CDR3 nucleotides are TGTGCCATCAGTGAGAAGGCCTACAATGAGCAGTTCTTC.